The present TCR beta chain was sequenced within a study of blood T cell repertoires in COVID-19. The ends were cut back, 7 bases at V and 5 bases at J, with 11 bases in the middle. From germline, CDR1 is MNHEY and CDR2 SVGAGI. CDR3 length: 13 amino acids. TCRdb's copy holds only in-frame clones and misses some; the assay was immunoSEQ multiplex PCR. The sample lists 100,000 or so clones; roughly 84% were seen once. The sequenced material came from peripheral blood. The clonotype was recovered from a human donor in a cohort sampled during active COVID-19. V gene TRBV6-5 combines with J gene TRBJ1-4, with D uncertain. The CDR3 region has the DNA TGTGCCAGCAATCCAACGGGGAATGAAAAACTGTTTTTT. Amino acids: CASNPTGNEKLFF.